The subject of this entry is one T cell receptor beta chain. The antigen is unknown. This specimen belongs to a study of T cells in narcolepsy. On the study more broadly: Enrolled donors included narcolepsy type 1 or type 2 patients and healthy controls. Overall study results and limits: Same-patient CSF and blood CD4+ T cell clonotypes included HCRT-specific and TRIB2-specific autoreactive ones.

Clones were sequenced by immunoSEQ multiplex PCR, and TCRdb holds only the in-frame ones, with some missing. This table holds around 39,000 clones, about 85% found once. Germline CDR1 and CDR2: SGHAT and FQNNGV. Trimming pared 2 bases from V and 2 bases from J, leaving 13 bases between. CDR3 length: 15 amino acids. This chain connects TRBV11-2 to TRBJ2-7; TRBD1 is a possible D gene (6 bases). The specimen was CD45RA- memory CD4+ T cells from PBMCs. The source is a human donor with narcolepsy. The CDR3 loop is CASSLTRGSPYEQYF. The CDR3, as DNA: TGTGCCAGCAGCTTAACGAGGGGGTCCCCCTACGAGCAGTACTTC.